A single sample is the source of the 3 T cell receptor beta chains below, sequenced in a study of blood T cell repertoires in COVID-19. Produced via immunoSEQ multiplex PCR; TCRdb's table is partial and in-frame only. This table holds 350,000 or so clones, around 88% found once. Sequencing input: peripheral blood. The source is a woman aged 25-40 years with COVID-19, enrolled during active disease.

The gene calls are TRBV27 and TRBJ2-1; 8 nucleotides align to TRBD2. The CDR3 has 17 residues. From germline, CDR1 is MNHEY and CDR2 SMNVEV (reference sequence). V lost 4 bases and J lost 0; bases outside the gene matches: 8. The CDR3 here is CASSSNIAGFSYNEQFF. CDR3 nucleotides: TGTGCCAGCAGTTCCAACATAGCGGGGTTCTCCTACAATGAGCAGTTCTTC.

This clone was detected a few times. The CDR3 region is CAWSLQSGGEAFF. The CDR3 nucleotides read TGTGCCTGGAGTCTTCAATCAGGGGGCGAAGCTTTCTTT. The rearrangement joins TRBV30 to TRBJ1-1, with 8 bases that match TRBD1. Trimming at V came to 2 bases and at J to 8 bases, leaving 7 bases not matched to a gene. Germline CDR1 reads GTSNPN; CDR2 reads SVGIG (reference sequence). There are 13 residues in the CDR3.

This clone was seen a handful of times. V usage is TRBV5-1 and J usage is TRBJ1-2, with TRBD1 identical over 10 bases. V lost 0 bases, J lost 8 bases, and 4 bases stayed unmatched. This CDR3 has 14 residues. In germline, CDR1 is SGHRS, CDR2 YFSETQ. CDR3 sequence reads: CASSLAGQGEGYTF. Here the CDR3 DNA reads TGCGCCAGCAGCTTGGCCGGACAGGGGGAAGGCTACACCTTC.